This T cell receptor beta chain was captured by sequencing in a study of vaccination and CD4 T cells after COVID-19. In the study overall: Six males and four females, two Hispanic, made up the convalescents. General observations from the study: Convalescent patients displayed spike mono-reactivity in 304 of 307 vaccine-specific clones.

The CDR3 spans 14 residues. Germline V gene lookup returns CDR1 SEHNR and CDR2 FQNEAQ (reference sequence). V was clipped by 6 bases and J by 7 bases; unmatched bases: 7. With the Oncomine TCR Beta short-read assay, DNA from cultured CD4+ T cells was sequenced. A single record per CDR3 protein comes from TCRdb applying MiXCR to the PCR reads. Of about 4,000 distinct CDR3 sequences listed, about 20% are singletons. A word on this clonotype: Its antigen is undetermined.

Treatment denoted: roughly 11-day PBMC culture with coronavirus spike peptide pools or control peptides (ViraFEST assay). Via ViraFEST, peptide pools expanded antigen-specific T cells before TCR sequencing. This sequence was found in a human donor who had recovered from COVID-19. This sequence joins TRBV7-9 and TRBJ1-5, with 9 positions matching TRBD1. This specimen consisted of CD4+ T cells from blood, cultured in vitro, obtained after SARS-CoV-2 vaccination. The CDR3 loop reads CASSRDRAGQPQHF. The CDR3 coding sequence is TGTGCCAGCAGTAGGGACAGGGCAGGGCAGCCCCAGCATTTT.